This note documents a single TCR beta chain sequence. The data were taken from a study of Ad26.COV2.S vaccination and SARS-CoV-2 variants. The method was immunoSEQ multiplex PCR; TCRdb's version includes in-frame clones alone and lacks a portion of them. The sample lists some 340,000 clones; over 80% were seen once. Treatment specified: 15 to 20 received Ad26.COV2.S at low or high dose, single or two shots; about 5 received placebo; per-sample allocation not given. The samples were gathered on day 63 after the first injection of vaccine or placebo. Its platform was an Ad26 vector, and its expressed antigen was Wuhan-strain SARS-CoV-2 spike. Sequenced here: peripheral blood, sampled in a trial of Ad26.COV2.S vaccine versus placebo. The receptor was isolated from a person aged 18-60 years who received the Ad26.COV2.S COVID-19 vaccine or a placebo.

The CDR3 sequence: CASSYAGASGTQYF. CDR3 DNA: TGTGCCAGCAGTTACGCCGGGGCTTCGGGGACCCAGTACTTC. The chain uses TRBV6-5 and TRBJ2-5; D tentatively reads TRBD1 or TRBD2 (5 bases each). CDR3 length equals 14 residues. Trimming removed 2 bases from V and 7 bases from J, with 14 bases in between. Germline values: CDR1 MNHEY, CDR2 SVGAGI.